This TCR beta chain appears in the sequencing data of a study of blood T cells in healthy people across ages. Trimming removed 2 bases from V and 1 base from J; junction bases left unmatched: 5. The CDR3 is 16 residues long. It was with a sample-barcoded 5' primer and a J-beta primer mix that a second PCR of roughly 7 to 12 cycles was run. TCRdb reanalysed the 5' RACE reads using MiXCR and keeps one entry per CDR3 protein. The repertoire holds hundreds of thousands of distinct CDR3 sequences, around 29% seen once, with roughly 28% in the top ten. This clonotype was obtained from a woman in her 70s in good health. Sequencing was carried out using blood. The chain couples TRBV12-3 or TRBV12-4 to TRBJ2-4; the match to TRBD1 covers 7 bases. The CDR3 DNA follows: TGTGCCAGCAGTTTATTCCAGACAGGGGCCAAAAACATTCAGTACTTC. Protein sequence: CASSLFQTGAKNIQYF.